The 5 T cell receptor beta chains presented below share a single source sample, sequenced in a study of shared clonotypes between healthy human individuals. TCRdb's table, derived via immunoSEQ multiplex PCR, lists solely in-frame clones and lacks some. The table shows a few hundred thousand clones, with roughly 87% occurring only once. Sequences were obtained from memory CD8+ T cells sorted from blood. The subset was: CD45RO+ cells pooled with CCR7-negative TemRA cells. The receptors stem from a young man in good health.

In this sample, this clone turned up a few times. DNA of the CDR3: TGTGCCAGTAGTTTTATGGGCACTGAAGCTTTCTTT. Translated: CASSFMGTEAFF. V usage is TRBV19 and J usage is TRBJ1-1; D gene ambiguous. The germline V gene has CDR1 LNHDA and CDR2 SQIVND (reference sequence). V was cut by 5 bases and J by 4 bases, with 8 bases left in between. This CDR3 contains 12 residues.

This chain uses TRBV27 with TRBJ2-3; 9 nucleotides agree with TRBD2. Germline V gives CDR1 MNHEY, CDR2 SMNVEV (reference sequence). V shed 6 bases and J 4 bases; nucleotides not matched to a gene: 11. The CDR3 contains 16 residues. In nucleotides, the CDR3 is TGTGCCAGCAGCCAATTAAGGACTAGCGTTGCAGATACGCAGTATTTT. This codes for CASSQLRTSVADTQYF.

The V gene is TRBV5-6, the J gene TRBJ2-7, with 8 positions matching TRBD2. Germline loops: CDR1 SGHDT, CDR2 YYEEEE. V shed 0 bases and J 1 base; nucleotides not matched to a gene: 0. The CDR3 spans 14 residues. The CDR3 nucleotides are TGTGCCAGCAGCTTGGGACTAGCGTCCTACGAGCAGTACTTC. It encodes CASSLGLASYEQYF. Together with reference TRBV5-6 and TRBJ2-7, the CDR3 gives the full variable domain: DAGVTQSPTHLIKTRGQQVTLRCSPKSGHDTVSWYQQALGQGPQFIFQYYEEEERQRGNFPDRFSGHQFPNYSSELNVNALLLGDSALYLCASSLGLASYEQYFGPGTRLTVT.

The chain uses TRBV7-9 and TRBJ1-6, with D uncertain. The CDR3 length is 13 residues. Germline V gene data show CDR1 as SEHNR and CDR2 as FQNEAQ (reference sequence). Trimming shortened V by 1 base and J by 7 bases, and 5 bases separated the two germline ends. The CDR3 loop is CASSLGLNSPLHF. The CDR3 bases are TGTGCCAGCAGCTTAGGTCTCAATTCACCCCTCCACTTT.

This clone was seen ten or more times. The chain has TRBV5-1 and TRBJ2-1; D call uncertain. V shed 0 bases and J shed 0 bases, with 7 bases lying between them. The CDR3 has 15 residues. Germline CDR1 reads SGHRS; CDR2 reads YFSETQ. The CDR3 loop reads CASSLELASYNEQFF. The DNA for the CDR3 is TGCGCCAGCAGCTTGGAATTAGCCTCCTACAATGAGCAGTTCTTC.